These T cell receptor beta chains were read from a single sample in a study of Ad26.COV2.S vaccination and SARS-CoV-2 variants. Assay used: immunoSEQ multiplex PCR; TCRdb lists only in-frame clones, some missing. Altogether approximately 450,000 clones are present, around 90% being singletons, with the ten largest covering roughly an eighth. The sample in question was peripheral blood, obtained in a trial of Ad26.COV2.S vaccine versus placebo. Receptors were obtained from a person between 18 and 60 years old who received the Ad26.COV2.S COVID-19 vaccine or a placebo. The CDR3 runs from the conserved cysteine through the conserved F or W. D genes are given only for firm matches. Clone sizes are given selectively: once, few, many, or a class where the clone is expanded.

NA	TRBV5-5	NA	TRBJ2-1	TGTGCCAGCAGCCCACTCGGCGTAAGCTCCTACAATGAGCAGTTCTTC	CASSPLGVSSYNEQFF
once	TRBV21-1	NA	TRBJ2-1	TGTGCCAGCAGCAGTGGTGACAATGAGCAGTTCTTC	CASSSGDNEQFF
once	TRBV28	TRBD2	TRBJ2-7	TGTGCCAGCAGTCCCATAGCGGGAGACTACGAGCAGTACTTC	CASSPIAGDYEQYF
NA	TRBV30	TRBD2	TRBJ2-3	TGTGCCTGGGCCCTCATGTATAGCGGGAAGACAGATACGCAGTATTTT	CAWALMYSGKTDTQYF
NA	TRBV10-2	NA	TRBJ1-4	TGCGCCAGCAGTGGCGGACAGTGGGGTAATGAAAAACTGTTTTTT	CASSGGQWGNEKLFF
NA	TRBV4-3	NA	TRBJ1-5	TGCGCCAGCAGCCAAGACCGGGATCAGCCCCAGCATTTT	CASSQDRDQPQHF
once	TRBV21-1	NA	TRBJ2-5	TGTGCCTGGATTCCGGACAAGGACCCCCAAGGGACCCAGTACTTC	CAWIPDKDPQGTQYF
NA	TRBV6-6	NA	TRBJ2-2	TGTGCCAGCAGTTACGATGCGGCGGGCACCGGGGAGCTGTTTTTT	CASSYDAAGTGELFF
NA	TRBV5-4	TRBD1	TRBJ1-4	TGTGCCAGCAGCTACCGGGACAGGGGGCAACTGTTTTTT	CASSYRDRGQLFF
NA	TRBV5-1	TRBD2	TRBJ2-7	TGCGCCAGCAGCTGGGCTAGCGGGAACGAGCAGTACTTC	CASSWASGNEQYF
NA	TRBV11-2	NA	TRBJ1-5	TGTGCCAGCAGCTTATTGGATAGCAATCAGCCCCAGCATTTT	CASSLLDSNQPQHF
NA	TRBV3-1/TRBV3-2	TRBD1	TRBJ2-7	TGTGCCAGCAGCGGCCGACAGGGAAATGTCTACGAGCAGTACTTC	CASSGRQGNVYEQYF
NA	TRBV7-2	NA	TRBJ1-2	TGTGCCAGCAGCCTTGACGGGGGAGCCTATGGCTACACCTTC	CASSLDGGAYGYTF
NA	TRBV30	TRBD2	TRBJ2-2	TGTGCCTGGAGACAACCTAGCGGGAGGGACAACACCGGGGAGCTGTTTTTT	CAWRQPSGRDNTGELFF
NA	TRBV19	TRBD1	TRBJ2-2	TGTGCCAGTAGGAGGACAGGGACGTCCGGGGAGCTGTTTTTT	CASRRTGTSGELFF
NA	TRBV7-2	NA	TRBJ2-7	TGTGCCAGCAGCTCTAGACCGTCCTACGAGCAGTACTTC	CASSSRPSYEQYF
NA	TRBV29-1	NA	TRBJ2-5	TGCAGCGTTGAAGCGAGTACTAGCATGGACGAGACCCAGTACTTC	CSVEASTSMDETQYF
NA	TRBV19	TRBD1	TRBJ1-2	TGTGCCAGTAGTATATCCACCGGGACAGTCTATGGCTACACCTTC	CASSISTGTVYGYTF
NA	TRBV5-6	NA	TRBJ2-1	TGTGCCAGCAGCTTCTACAACTCCAATGAGCAGTTCTTC	CASSFYNSNEQFF
NA	TRBV29-1	TRBD1	TRBJ1-2	TGCAGCGTCGCGGGACAGGGTCGCGGCTACACCTTC	CSVAGQGRGYTF
NA	TRBV19	TRBD2	TRBJ2-3	TGTGCCAGTACTCCAAGGACTAGCGGCACAGATACGCAGTATTTT	CASTPRTSGTDTQYF
NA	TRBV5-1	NA	TRBJ2-7	TGCGCCAGCAGCTTGCCCCCCGGTTACGGGTCCGAGCAGTACTTC	CASSLPPGYGSEQYF
NA	TRBV9	TRBD2	TRBJ2-7	TGTGCCAAATACCCAGGGACTAGCGGGAGGCCCCCCTACGAGCAGTACTTC	CAKYPGTSGRPPYEQYF
NA	TRBV25-1	TRBD2	TRBJ2-3	TGTGCCAGCAGTGAGACGTGGGGAGGGCCGACAGATACGCAGTATTTT	CASSETWGGPTDTQYF
NA	TRBV11-2	NA	TRBJ2-3	TGTGCCAGCAGCTTAGGAGTCGGGACTTCTAGCACAGATACGCAGTATTTT	CASSLGVGTSSTDTQYF
NA	TRBV30	NA	TRBJ1-1	TGTGCCTGGACCTGGGGGACGAACACTGAAGCTTTCTTT	CAWTWGTNTEAFF
NA	TRBV24-1	NA	TRBJ1-1	TGTGCCACCAGTGATGCCCCAGGGTTTAGGAACACTGAAGCTTTCTTT	CATSDAPGFRNTEAFF
NA	TRBV7-2	NA	TRBJ1-2	TGTGCCAGCAGCTTACCTCGGGACGGTCCCAACTATGGCTACACCTTC	CASSLPRDGPNYGYTF
NA	TRBV19	TRBD2	TRBJ2-5	TGTGCCAGTACCGGGACTAGCGGGAGGTTGGAGACCCAGTACTTC	CASTGTSGRLETQYF
NA	TRBV6-2/TRBV6-3	NA	TRBJ2-7	TGTGCCAGCAGTGCACAGGGGACTTTAACCTACGAGCAGTACTTC	CASSAQGTLTYEQYF
once	TRBV19	NA	TRBJ1-2	TGTGCCAGTAGTATAGACCGTGGGGGGACCGCCGAGGACACCTTC	CASSIDRGGTAEDTF
NA	TRBV2	TRBD2	TRBJ2-7	TGTGCCGGCCAGCCAAACAGGGTTGGGACTAGCGGGAGGGCCGCGAGGTACGAGCAGTACTTC	CAGQPNRVGTSGRAARYEQYF
NA	TRBV3-1/TRBV3-2	NA	TRBJ2-2	TGTGCCAGCAGCCAAGACGCAAGCCCGAACACCGGGGAGCTGTTTTTT	CASSQDASPNTGELFF
NA	TRBV7-2	NA	TRBJ2-2	TGTGCCAGCGCAGCTCTGCCTAACACCGGGGAGCTGTTTTTT	CASAALPNTGELFF
once	TRBV6-5	TRBD1	TRBJ2-7	TGTGCCAGCAGAACCCCCGGACAGGGCGCATACGAGCAGTACTTC	CASRTPGQGAYEQYF
NA	TRBV29-1	NA	TRBJ2-2	TGCAGCGTTGAAGCCGGACAGCCTGCGAACACCGGGGAGCTGTTTTTT	CSVEAGQPANTGELFF
once	TRBV7-2	NA	TRBJ2-5	TGTGCCAGCAGCACCCTGGGGGCCCAAGAGACCCAGTACTTC	CASSTLGAQETQYF
once	TRBV11-1	NA	TRBJ2-3	TGTGCCAGCAGCTTCAGGGGTGCAGATACGCAGTATTTT	CASSFRGADTQYF
NA	TRBV7-6	TRBD1	TRBJ1-3	TGTGCCACTCTTCCGGGGACAGGGACTGGAAACACCATATATTTT	CATLPGTGTGNTIYF
NA	TRBV10-3	TRBD1	TRBJ1-1	TGTGCCATCAGTGAGGACAGGGGGCTGGAAGCTTTCTTT	CAISEDRGLEAFF